The 7 T cell receptor beta chains below were found in one sample sequenced in a study of T cells in Graves' hyperthyroidism and ophthalmopathy. It was RNA transcripts that yielded the amplified TCR beta CDR3 regions. The HTBI primer set drove a first-round RT-PCR of the TCR CDR3. TCRdb passed the multiplex PCR reads through MiXCR, listing each CDR3 protein once. The repertoire holds a few hundred thousand distinct CDR3 sequences, roughly an eighth seen once, with 5.3% in the top ten. The specimen sequenced was blood. All receptors come from a woman younger than 30 with Graves' hyperthyroidism.

This clonotype has a count of ten or more. The chain carries TRBV29-1 and TRBJ2-7; 10 bases agree with TRBD2. V was pared by 7 bases and J by 0 bases, with 6 bases of the junction left unmatched. Germline CDR1 reads SQVTM; CDR2 reads ANQGSEA. The CDR3 covers 14 residues. The CDR3 protein is CSAVSGRASYEQYF. For the CDR3, the DNA is TGCAGCGCAGTAAGCGGGAGGGCCTCCTACGAGCAGTACTTC.

Remarks on this clonotype: A read error may be the cause here, since a much bigger clone is one base away. This sequence joins TRBV30 and TRBJ2-1; tentative D call: TRBD2 (5 bases). Germline CDR1 GTSNPN, CDR2 SVGIG (reference sequence). CDR3 length: 15 amino acids. The CDR3 here is CAWSAWTDSYNGQFF. The CDR3 DNA is TGTGCCTGGAGTGCGTGGACGGACTCCTACAATGGGCAGTTCTTC.

Many counts were recorded for this clonotype. The chain is built from TRBV6-2 or TRBV6-3 and TRBJ1-5; D is possibly TRBD1 (5 bases). V was cut by 6 bases and J by 3 bases, with 9 bases left in between. Germline V gene sequence: CDR1 MNHEY, CDR2 SVGEGT. The CDR3 totals 13 residues. CDR3 coding DNA: TGTGCCAGCAGCAAGGGGACCAATCAGCCCCAGCATTTT. This gives the protein CASSKGTNQPQHF.

This rearrangement joins TRBV18 to TRBJ2-6, with D perhaps matching TRBD1 (6 bases). This CDR3 has 17 amino acids. Germline CDR1 KGHSH, CDR2 LQKENI. The V end was cut by 2 bases, the J end by 0 bases, with 11 bases between. CDR3: CASSPGGASSGANVLTF. The CDR3 DNA follows: TGTGCCAGCTCACCAGGGGGCGCCTCCTCTGGGGCCAACGTCCTGACTTTC.

In this sample, this clonotype turned up many times. The chain couples TRBV2 to TRBJ2-7; the D gene is possibly TRBD1 (5 bases). V lost 5 bases and J lost 4, with 15 bases in between. The CDR3 is 14 amino acids. Germline V gene lookup returns CDR1 SNHLY and CDR2 FYNNEI. The CDR3 loop is CASSTDSEVYEQYF. The CDR3 coding sequence is TGTGCCAGCAGTACCGACAGTGAGGTGTACGAGCAGTACTTC.

This clonotype was picked up many times. This chain uses TRBV30 with TRBJ1-1; D not resolved. The CDR3 consists of 12 residues. In germline, CDR1 is GTSNPN, CDR2 SVGIG (reference sequence). Trimming removed 2 bases from V and 0 bases from J, with 4 bases in between. CDR3 loop: CAWSFMNTEAFF. The CDR3 nucleotides read TGTGCCTGGAGTTTTATGAACACTGAAGCTTTCTTT.

Comment on this clonotype: This clone may be a read error of a much larger clone one base away. V usage is TRBV12-3 or TRBV12-4 and J usage is TRBJ1-1, with D hard to call. CDR3 size: 14 residues. The CDR3 here is CASTLGRTNTEASF. The CDR3 nucleotides read TGTGCCAGCACCTTAGGGCGGACGAACACTGAAGCTTCCTTT.